The rows below give T cell receptor beta chains drawn from one sample of a study of T-cell reconstitution after alpha-beta-depleted transplantation in children. TCRdb reprocessed the PCR reads via MiXCR and lists one record per CDR3 protein. The sample lists about 490,000 distinct CDR3 sequences; about 10% were seen once. The sample was PBMCs, taken before TCRalphabeta/CD19-depleted stem cell transplant. These receptors all stem from a child between 2 and 9 years old with inherited bone marrow failure, due to receive a stem cell transplant. Both conserved end residues are part of each CDR3. D genes are given only for firm matches. Clone size is not always given. Where it is, it says once, few, many or a class for expanded clones.

CDR3nt	CDR3aa	len	v_gene	abundance	j_gene	d_gene
TGTGCCACACGGACGACAGCCGGCGACTATGGCTACACCTTC	CATRTTAGDYGYTF	14	TRBV10-3	NA	TRBJ1-2	NA
TGCAGCGTTGAAGATCCTTCAGGTGGGGCGGAGCAGTACTTC	CSVEDPSGGAEQYF	14	TRBV29-1	many	TRBJ2-7	NA
TGCGCCAGCAGCCTCGGGGGGGCGGCCTCTAGCACAGATACGCAGTATTTT	CASSLGGAASSTDTQYF	17	TRBV4-1	many	TRBJ2-3	TRBD2
TGTGCCAGCAGCCAAGGAAGGCAACAGGGCGATGGCTACACCTTC	CASSQGRQQGDGYTF	15	TRBV4-2	many	TRBJ1-2	NA
TGCAGTGCTAGTCCAAGCTCCTACGATCAGTACTTC	CSASPSSYDQYF	12	TRBV20-1	many	TRBJ2-7	NA
TGTGCCAGCAGCCGAGGGCCGAACGAGCAGTACTTC	CASSRGPNEQYF	12	TRBV4-2	NA	TRBJ2-7	NA
TGCGCCAGCAGCTCGGGACCACCCCGCAATGAGCAGTTCTTC	CASSSGPPRNEQFF	14	TRBV5-1	few	TRBJ2-1	NA
TGTGCCAGCAGGGAACCAGGGGAGGGTGAAAAACTGTTTTTT	CASREPGEGEKLFF	14	TRBV12-3/TRBV12-4	many	TRBJ1-4	NA
TGTGCCAGCAGCTTAACCGGGAACCCTAACTATGGCTACACCTTC	CASSLTGNPNYGYTF	15	TRBV11-2	many	TRBJ1-2	NA
TGTGCCAGCAGCTCTCTGGGAGGGCAGTACTTC	CASSSLGGQYF	11	TRBV11-2	once	TRBJ2-7	NA
TGTGCCAGCAGTCCATCAGCGGGAGAAGACTACAATGAGCAGTTCTTC	CASSPSAGEDYNEQFF	16	TRBV27	many	TRBJ2-1	TRBD2
TGTGCCAGCAGCTTAGGGGGGACTGGCTACGAGCAGTACTTC	CASSLGGTGYEQYF	14	TRBV7-2	many	TRBJ2-7	NA
TGTGCCAGCAGTGGGGACAGGGGCTTCATGAACACTGAAGCTTTCTTT	CASSGDRGFMNTEAFF	16	TRBV12-3/TRBV12-4	few	TRBJ1-1	TRBD1
TGCGCCAGCAGCCCCGGGACTAGCGGGGCGACCTACAATGAGCAGTTCTTC	CASSPGTSGATYNEQFF	17	TRBV5-1	many	TRBJ2-1	TRBD2
TGCAGTGCTCTCGGGGCTAGCGGGAGTGCTTACAATGAGCAGTTCTTC	CSALGASGSAYNEQFF	16	TRBV20-1	many	TRBJ2-1	TRBD2